This T cell receptor beta chain was sequenced for a study of CD8 T cells in Susac syndrome. With random hexamers, roughly 0.45 to 1 ug RNA was reverse transcribed. Using its own MiXCR run on the immunoSEQ multiplex PCR reads, TCRdb lists one record per CDR3 protein. Of around 190,000 distinct CDR3 sequences in the sample, about 94% were seen once. Germline V gives CDR1 SGHTS, CDR2 YDEGEE. V was pared by 9 bases and J by 0 bases, with 14 bases between. The CDR3 covers 14 residues. Input material: CD4+ T cells from PBMCs. The receptor comes from a human donor in good health. This chain uses TRBV5-8 with TRBJ2-3; D gene unclear. This chain's CDR3 is CATPERASTDTQYF. CDR3 coding DNA: TGTGCCACCCCCGAAAGGGCTAGCACAGATACGCAGTATTTT.